This paragraph covers one T cell receptor beta chain sequence. Its cognate antigen has yet to be identified. Qualities for individual bases were not recorded, and no much larger clone is one base off. This record comes from a study of Graves' ophthalmopathy and Graves' hyperthyroidism (dated by TCRdb to the late 2010s). The study in broad terms: Peripheral blood was collected at initial diagnosis, prior to any treatment. The study used signatures of the TCR beta repertoire to tell Graves' ophthalmopathy apart from Graves' hyperthyroidism and to predict which patients would progress to ophthalmopathy. In total, approximately 130 blood samples were TCR-sequenced: fewer than 50 ophthalmopathy, under 85 hyperthyroidism and roughly 17 hyperthyroidism-to-ophthalmopathy patients. To explore V-J signatures that separate ophthalmopathy from hyperthyroidism, a discovery set of about a hundred patients was enrolled, consisting of about 45 with ophthalmopathy and about 60 with stable hyperthyroidism. An independent validation cohort comprised around 20 hyperthyroidism patients and over 15 patients who later progressed from hyperthyroidism to ophthalmopathy. In several hyperthyroidism patients, the T-cell repertoire of thyroid tissue was compared with the T-cell repertoire of blood. Following sample collection, hyperthyroidism patients were given methimazole at a starting dose of 30 mg daily, and ophthalmopathy patients were given high-dose intravenous methylprednisolone. The 75 to 100 discovery patients were randomly divided into training and test sets at a 7:3 ratio. What the authors observed across the whole study: Most of the expanded thyroid clonotypes with a frequency above 0.001 were also detected in blood, and it was suggested that the thyroid immune response may be reflected by blood repertoires. In validation, the model predicted ophthalmopathy progression with about 71% sensitivity and approximately 72% specificity; some 13 predicted patients were CT-confirmed with GO in a median of around 6 months. The 13-signature model separated ophthalmopathy from stable hyperthyroidism with about 86% sensitivity and about 84% specificity in cross-validation, and 80%/75% in the test set. Sample size was not predetermined statistically, and investigators were not blinded to group allocation.

The ophthalmopathy patients had moderately to severely active disease, with a Clinical Activity Score of 3 or higher, a NOSPECS grade of 4 or higher, and a disease duration of less than 3 months. Patients were excluded if they had other autoimmune diseases, uncontrolled infections, pregnancy or lactation. Clinical symptoms, serum thyroxine, TRAb, thyroid ultrasound and orbital computed tomography were used for diagnosis. PBMCs were isolated from 7.5 to 10 ml of fresh peripheral blood by Ficoll-Paque density gradient centrifugation. Trizol reagent was used to extract the total RNA, and its quality was then checked on an Agilent 2100 Bioanalyzer. For repertoire sequencing, the TCR beta CDR3 regions were amplified from RNA transcripts. The first round was an RT-PCR using HTBI primers with the Qiagen OneStep RT-PCR kit, and this first round was followed by a second-round multiplex PCR, then size selection and purification. Sequencing of the libraries was carried out on an Illumina HiSeq2000 in paired-end mode with 100 bp reads. The study's own analysis went as follows. SOAPnuke was used to process the reads, throwing out any read that had adapters, had uncalled bases, had a mean Phred below 15, or lacked an exact constant-primer or identifier match. COPE v1.2.5 was used to merge the high-quality paired reads. Each unique nucleotide sequence was defined as a clonotype, and clonotypes were aligned to IMGT TRB V, D and J references with MiTCR v1.1. Only V-J combinations with frequency above 0.0001 were analysed, covering more than 99% of repertoires. For each V-J combination, a TCR clonal expansion and chaos score was defined as the ratio of F50 clonal expansion to chaos observed in the TCRdist matrix. Features were reduced by Welch's t-statistics and random forest to approximately 12 V-J combinations, which fed a naive Bayes classifier. The Morisita-Horn index was used to measure how similar the thyroid and blood repertoires were. Starting from the raw public reads, TCRdb applied fastp trimming at Q25, assembled clones with MiXCR and retained in-frame beta chains. Each record represents a unique CDR3 protein, reported with the most common genes and DNA among its rows. The V and J calls here are based on TCRdb, not the publication. The sample table records approximately 150,000 distinct CDR3 sequences; around 40% of these occur just once. The top ten constitute roughly 8.9% of the sample.

The sample taken for sequencing was peripheral blood. The source is a young man with Graves' ophthalmopathy. Donor details come from another sample of the same person, matched by shared clones.

CDR3 sequence: CASRPYRGENTEAFF. The bases read TGTGCCAGCAGGCCGTACAGGGGAGAGAACACTGAAGCTTTCTTT. The rearranged segments are TRBV12-3 or TRBV12-4 and TRBJ1-1, with 7 bases aligning to TRBD1. Trimming removed 6 bases from V and 1 base from J; the gene matches leave 8 bases unexplained. Inclusive of the bounding cysteine and phenylalanine, the CDR3 is 15 residues long. The retained sequence is limited to the CDR3, 45 bases, with the frame set at the first base.